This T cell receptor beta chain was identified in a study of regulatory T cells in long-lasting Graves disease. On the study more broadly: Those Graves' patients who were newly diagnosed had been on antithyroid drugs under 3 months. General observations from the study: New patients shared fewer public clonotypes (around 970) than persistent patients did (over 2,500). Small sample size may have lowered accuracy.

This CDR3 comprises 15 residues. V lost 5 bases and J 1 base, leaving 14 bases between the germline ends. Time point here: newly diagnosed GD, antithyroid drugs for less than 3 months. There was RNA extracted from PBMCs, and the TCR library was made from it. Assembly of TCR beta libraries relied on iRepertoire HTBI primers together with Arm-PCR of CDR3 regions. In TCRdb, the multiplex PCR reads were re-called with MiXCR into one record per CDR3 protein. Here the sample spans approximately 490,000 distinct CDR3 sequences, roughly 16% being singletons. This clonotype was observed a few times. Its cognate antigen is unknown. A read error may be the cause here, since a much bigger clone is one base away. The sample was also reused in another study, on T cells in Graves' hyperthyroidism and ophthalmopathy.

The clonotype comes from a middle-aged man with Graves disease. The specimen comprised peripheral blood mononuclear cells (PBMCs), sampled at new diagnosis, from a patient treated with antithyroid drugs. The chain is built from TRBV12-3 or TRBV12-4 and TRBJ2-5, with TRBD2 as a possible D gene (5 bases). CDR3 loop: CASSEVAAAQETQYF. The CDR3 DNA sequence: TGTGCCAGCAGTGAAGTCGCAGCGGCCCAAGAGACCCAGTACTTC.